Below, 21 T cell receptor beta chains from the same sample are listed, as sequenced in a study of early T cells in non-severe SARS-CoV-2 infection. TCRdb called the 5' RACE reads again in MiXCR, with one record for every CDR3 protein. The sample has tens of thousands of distinct CDR3 sequences, more than 9% seen once. Specimen: whole blood, collected at baseline. The receptors were sampled from an adult who was a healthcare worker with PCR-confirmed SARS-CoV-2 infection or an uninfected control (not recorded which).

The J gene is TRBJ2-1, the V gene TRBV12-3 or TRBV12-4, with D tentatively TRBD2 (6 bases). V dropped 5 bases and J dropped 4 bases, with 18 bases sitting between them. The CDR3 has 16 residues. In nucleotides, the CDR3 is TGTGCCAGCAGTCACGCCGGGACTTGGCCTTACAATGAGCAGTTCTTC. Protein product: CASSHAGTWPYNEQFF.

This clonotype was observed at least ten times. The chain carries TRBV28 and TRBJ1-2; tentative D call: TRBD1 (5 bases). Deletions cut 2 bases from V and 4 bases from J, with 8 bases between. The CDR3 spans 13 residues. Germline-derived CDR1 and CDR2 are MDHEN and SYDVKM. The CDR3 loop reads CASSLGGGYGYTF. In DNA form, the CDR3 reads TGTGCCAGCAGTTTAGGGGGAGGCTATGGCTACACCTTC.

The chain employs TRBV5-1 and TRBJ2-2; no firm D call. The CDR3 consists of 14 residues. Germline lookup yields CDR1 SGHRS and CDR2 YFSETQ. V lost 8 bases and J 6 bases, leaving 17 bases between the germline ends. The CDR3: CASTYSSRAGELFF. CDR3 coding DNA: TGCGCCAGTACGTATTCGAGTCGGGCCGGGGAGCTGTTTTTT.

In this sample, this clonotype turned up many times. The chain has TRBV5-1 and TRBJ2-2, with 10 nucleotides matching TRBD1. Trimming cost V 4 bases and J 5 bases; bases outside gene matches: 5. The CDR3 is 15 amino acids. Per germline, CDR1 SGHRS and CDR2 YFSETQ. The DNA for the CDR3 is TGCGCCAGCAGCCACGGGACAGGGGTTACCGGGGAGCTGTTTTTT. Amino acids: CASSHGTGVTGELFF. The full variable domain, with the rest looked up from reference TRBV5-1 and TRBJ2-2, is KAGVTQTPRYLIKTRGQQVTLSCSPISGHRSVSWYQQTPGQGLQFLFEYFSETQRNKGNFPGRFSGRQFSNSRSEMNVSTLELGDSALYLCASSHGTGVTGELFFGEGSRLTVL.

This clonotype was counted many times. The chain couples TRBV28 to TRBJ1-2, with unresolved D. Trimming left V 3 bases short and J 5 bases short, with 10 bases between. This CDR3 is built from 13 residues. The germline V gene encodes CDR1 MDHEN and CDR2 SYDVKM. CDR3 coding DNA: TGTGCCAGCAGTTTGATAGGCGAGTATGGCTACACCTTC. The encoded protein is CASSLIGEYGYTF.

The sample holds a few counts of this clonotype. The genes are TRBV28 and TRBJ1-5, with D unclear. The CDR3 is 15 amino acids. V was trimmed by 6 bases and J by 2 bases, leaving 14 bases between them. Germline V CDR1 and CDR2: MDHEN, SYDVKM. CDR3 coding DNA: TGTGCCAGCAGCCCGTTTGGGGTAGGCAATCAGCCCCAGCATTTT. Its translation is CASSPFGVGNQPQHF.

Ten or more counts support this clonotype. The chain recombines TRBV4-2 with TRBJ2-7; 10 bases fit TRBD1. After removal of 4 bases from V and 12 bases from J, the junction contained 12 bases not matched to a gene. CDR1 and CDR2 from the germline V gene are LGHNA and YNFKEQ. This CDR3 is built from 14 residues. The CDR3 coding sequence is TGTGCCAGCAGCCGGGACAGGGGAGCTCTAGGGCGGTACTTC. It codes for CASSRDRGALGRYF.

The V gene is TRBV7-2, the J gene TRBJ2-7; 9 bases are a match to TRBD2. V dropped 1 base and J dropped 1; count of bases not matched to a gene: 5. Germline V gene data show CDR1 as SGHTA and CDR2 as FQGNSA. This CDR3 region has 16 residues. The CDR3 loop reads CASSLGPAGGSYEQYF. The CDR3 DNA reads as TGTGCCAGCAGCTTAGGCCCAGCGGGAGGATCCTACGAGCAGTACTTC.

In its sample, this clonotype was seen a few times. This chain links TRBV7-8 with TRBJ2-5; 9 bases agree with TRBD1. The CDR3 covers 14 residues. The trim removed 1 base at V and 7 bases at J, leaving 4 bases unmatched. Germline V gene lookup returns CDR1 SGHVS and CDR2 FQNEAQ. As DNA, the CDR3 is TGTGCCAGCAGCTTAGGGGGACAGGGAGGGACCCAGTACTTC. It specifies CASSLGGQGGTQYF.

This clonotype was recorded a few times. The chain carries TRBV7-9 and TRBJ2-3; tentatively, D is TRBD2 (6 bases). This CDR3 is built from 14 residues. V dropped 5 bases and J dropped 4 bases, with 13 bases sitting between them. From germline, CDR1 is SEHNR and CDR2 FQNEAQ (reference sequence). CDR3 in DNA: TGTGCCAGCAGCCCGAAGACTAGACCAGATACGCAGTATTTT. Protein product: CASSPKTRPDTQYF.

The V gene is TRBV4-1, the J gene TRBJ2-5; TRBD2 might be the D (7 bases). This CDR3 region has 15 residues. V shed 4 bases and J shed 3 bases, with 15 bases lying between them. CDR1 MGHRA and CDR2 YSYEKL come from the germline V gene. CDR3 residues: CASSPGGRLEETQYF. Written as DNA, the CDR3 is TGCGCCAGCAGCCCCGGGGGGCGGCTCGAAGAGACCCAGTACTTC.

This clonotype was counted ten times or more. The chain carries TRBV10-3 and TRBJ2-7; D unresolved. Deletions cut 3 bases from V and 4 bases from J, with 10 bases between. The CDR3 covers 13 residues. Germline V gene sequence: CDR1 ENHRY, CDR2 SYGVKD. The CDR3 DNA reads as TGTGCCATCAGTGATACTTCGCTTTACGAGCAGTACTTC. The encoded protein is CAISDTSLYEQYF.

In this sample, this clonotype turned up a few times. The chain carries TRBV6-2 or TRBV6-3 and TRBJ1-1; the match to TRBD1 covers 10 bases. This CDR3 contains 14 residues. Germline V lookup: CDR1 MNHEY, CDR2 SVGEGT. V shed 5 bases, J shed 5 bases, and the junction held 5 bases outside the gene matches. The CDR3 coding sequence is TGTGCCAGCAGTAGACAGGGGGCGAGGACTGAAGCTTTCTTT. The encoded protein is CASSRQGARTEAFF.

This clonotype was counted many times. Given the absence of the conserved phenylalanine or tryptophan at the CDR3 end, a read error is likely. The rearrangement joins TRBV11-2 to TRBJ2-7; TRBD1 matches 8 bases. Germline CDR1 is SGHAT and CDR2 is FQNNGV. Germline trimming cut 5 bases from V and 0 bases from J; bases unmatched to any gene: 12. The CDR3 has 17 residues. CDR3 bases: TGTGCCAGCAGCACAAAGGGAATCAGGGGGCCCTCCTACGAGCAGTACTTG. Translated: CASSTKGIRGPSYEQYL.

This clonotype showed up just a few times. This chain links TRBV9 with TRBJ1-1; 7 bases are shared with TRBD1. CDR1 and CDR2 (germline): SGDLS, YYNGEE. This CDR3 spans 14 amino acids. V gave up 4 bases and J gave up 5 bases; unmatched junction bases: 8. The CDR3, as DNA: TGTGCCAGCAGCCATGGGACAGACAGGACTGAAGCTTTCTTT. It specifies CASSHGTDRTEAFF.

Ten or more counts support this clonotype. The chain carries TRBV20-1 and TRBJ1-5, with D maybe TRBD1 (6 bases). The germline CDR1 and CDR2 sequences are DFQATT and SNEGSKA (reference sequence). The CDR3 runs 15 residues. V was pared by 5 bases and J by 0 bases, with 14 bases between. Written as DNA, the CDR3 is TGCAGTGCTGGAGGGGGAGCGGTTAGCAATCAGCCCCAGCATTTT. Translated, it gives CSAGGGAVSNQPQHF.

CDR3 amino acids: CASSYGPGLVPDTQYF. CDR3 DNA: TGCGCCAGCAGCTACGGACCAGGACTAGTCCCAGATACGCAGTATTTT. V is TRBV5-1 and J is TRBJ2-3; 7 bases fit TRBD2. The CDR3 loop spans 16 amino acids. The germline V gene has CDR1 SGHRS and CDR2 YFSETQ. With V trimmed by 3 bases and J by 4 bases, 11 bases remained unmatched.

This clonotype has ten or more counts. The chain links TRBV4-1 to TRBJ2-1, with TRBD2 matching 13 bases. The germline CDR1 and CDR2 sequences are MGHRA and YSYEKL. This CDR3 has 17 residues. J lost 7 bases, V lost 1 base, and 7 bases had no gene match. The CDR3 sequence is CASSQGPGLAGDNEQFF. The CDR3 DNA sequence: TGCGCCAGCAGCCAAGGACCCGGACTAGCGGGAGATAATGAGCAGTTCTTC.

There are a few counts of this clonotype. The J gene is TRBJ2-7, the V gene TRBV5-1; possibly TRBD1 or TRBD2 for D (5 bases each). Germline loops: CDR1 SGHRS, CDR2 YFSETQ. CDR3 length: 16 residues. V lost 1 base, J lost 0 bases, and 14 bases lay in between. This CDR3 reads CASSLISGTNSYEQYF. The CDR3 region has the DNA TGCGCCAGCAGCTTGATTTCCGGGACCAACTCCTACGAGCAGTACTTC.

This clonotype was found a few times. The rearrangement joins TRBV7-2 to TRBJ1-1; D may be TRBD1 (6 bases). CDR1 SGHTA and CDR2 FQGNSA come from the germline V gene. V lost 2 bases to trimming and J lost 0 bases, with 10 bases between them. The CDR3 totals 15 residues. Here the CDR3 reads CASSLWTALNTEAFF. The DNA of the CDR3 is TGTGCCAGCAGCTTATGGACAGCACTGAACACTGAAGCTTTCTTT. Filled out from reference TRBV7-2 and TRBJ1-1, the complete variable domain reads GAGVSQSPSNKVTEKGKDVELRCDPISGHTALYWYRQSLGQGLEFLIYFQGNSAPDKSGLPSDRFSAERTGGSVSTLTIQRTQQEDSAVYLCASSLWTALNTEAFFGQGTRLTVV.

This clonotype was recorded many times. V is TRBV7-8 and J is TRBJ1-2; 8 nucleotides align to TRBD1. The CDR3 is made up of 14 amino acids. In germline, CDR1 is SGHVS, CDR2 FQNEAQ. V lost 5 bases, J lost 7 bases, and 9 bases stayed unmatched. The CDR3 spells CASSMGQELGGYTF. The CDR3 DNA reads TGTGCCAGCAGCATGGGACAGGAACTAGGTGGCTACACCTTC.